This T cell receptor (beta chain) was sequenced for a study of T-cell memory formation after mild COVID-19 (TCRdb year 2021). At the level of the whole study: Most TCR sequence clusters were specific to one of the two donors. Longitudinal TCRalpha and TCRbeta repertoire sequencing tracked T-cell clones expanding and contracting after mild COVID-19 in a couple of donors. The cohort was made up of two young adult volunteers, one female and one male, who were previously healthy.

Remarks on this clonotype: It lacks a known antigen. No quality values exist for individual bases; no much larger clone is one base distant.

Results and caveats for the whole study, not just this receptor: Some responding clones were detected in pre-infection memory, suggesting pre-existing cross-reactive memory T cells joined the SARS-CoV-2 response. Contracting CD4+ clones turned up mainly in the CM and EM memory subsets, whereas EMRA was where CD8+ clones were enriched. The study included only a couple of mild cases, and larger cohorts that include severe cases with pre-infection samples were judged to be necessary. Clones contracting from day 15 to 85 had balanced CD4/CD8 phenotypes, while a second wave expanding from day 15 to 37 was biased towards CD4+. SARS-CoV-2 specificity of the second-wave clones peaking on day 37 was not confirmed.

Ficoll-Paque density gradient centrifugation was used to isolate PBMCs. V loses 5 bases, J loses 0 bases, and the germline ends lie 16 bases apart. The germline V gene encodes CDR1 DFQATT and CDR2 SNEGSKA (reference sequence). The CDR3, from cysteine to phenylalanine, totals 15 residues. Only CDR3 DNA is held: 45 bases, read in frame from base 1. Sequencing instrument: Illumina NovaSeq 6000. cDNA libraries for TCRalpha and TCRbeta were prepared by 5'RACE using constant-segment primers, with sample barcodes and unique molecular identifiers added. RNA was extracted from every sample with Trizol reagent. Amplification of the libraries took two PCR steps, and the second step added a second sample barcode plus Illumina TruSeq adapters. The libraries were sequenced on an Illumina NovaSeq using 2 x 150 bp paired-end reads. As for the authors' bioinformatics: Demultiplexing of reads and collapsing into UMI-guided consensus sequences were performed with migec v1.2.7. With mixcr v2.1.11, UMI consensuses were aligned to TRA and TRB V and J templates and assembled into clonotypes. A clonotype was counted as expanded or contracted only when both edgeR and NoisET called the clonotype significant, with the noise models trained on biological replicates. For edgeR calls, the thresholds were a false discovery rate-adjusted p below 0.01 and a log2 fold-change of 1. As an exploratory analysis of dynamics, PCA with hierarchical clustering was applied to max-normalized trajectories of the 1000 most abundant clonotypes. Separately sequenced CD4+ and CD8+ repertoires were used to assign a CD4 or CD8 phenotype to each responding clone. The raw public reads went through TCRdb reprocessing: fastp at Q25, MiXCR clone calling, in-frame beta chains kept. Records with the same CDR3 protein are collapsed into one entry carrying the most frequent genes and DNA. The V and J calls follow TCRdb's processing rather than the paper's. Across this sample there are 250,000 to 400,000 distinct CDR3 sequences, with over 11% seen only once. The ten most abundant clones make up 21% of the sample.

The V gene is TRBV20-1 and the J gene is TRBJ1-1; matching of 5 bases hints at TRBD1 as the D gene. The clonotype originates from a man younger than 35 who had mild COVID-19 (a few samples of this study predate the infection). The sample titles of this study are shuffled in the database, so cell type and time point are left out; the donor was told from shared clones. Specimen: PBMCs or a T cell subset sorted from them (not recorded which). For the CDR3, the sequence is CSALGQTWMNTEAFF. The DNA sequence follows: TGCAGTGCTCTGGGGCAGACGTGGATGAACACTGAAGCTTTCTTT.